The 8 T cell receptor beta chains presented below share a single source sample, sequenced in a study of blood T cells in healthy people across ages. A second PCR of 7 to 11 cycles used a sample-barcoded 5' primer and a J-beta primer mix. TCRdb analysed the 5' RACE reads with MiXCR anew, one entry per CDR3 protein. The data show fewer than 1.5 million distinct CDR3 sequences, about 43% seen once. The sample was blood. These receptors originate from a woman aged 18-29 years in good health.

The chain links TRBV10-3 to TRBJ2-2; D unclear. CDR3 length: 12 amino acids. Trimming took off 2 bases at V and 6 bases at J, with 4 bases between the two ends. The germline CDR1 and CDR2 sequences are ENHRY and SYGVKD. CDR3 DNA sequence: TGTGCCATCAGTGAGAGAGCCGGGGAGCTGTTTTTT. Its translation: CAISERAGELFF.

This clonotype was detected only once. The genes are TRBV20-1 and TRBJ2-1, with 10 bases that match TRBD2. The CDR3 runs 14 residues. The junction had 9 bases not matched to a gene; V was cut back by 7 bases and J by 6 bases. CDR1 is DFQATT, CDR2 SNEGSKA, per germline (reference sequence). This CDR3 is CSVLAGGLSNEQFF. CDR3 in DNA: TGCAGTGTTTTAGCGGGGGGTCTCTCCAATGAGCAGTTCTTC.

CDR3 region: CASSKDRGPVGELFF. The CDR3, as DNA: TGTGCCAGCAGCAAGGACAGGGGGCCGGTCGGGGAGCTGTTTTTT. This sequence joins TRBV21-1 and TRBJ2-2; TRBD1 is the table's D call and was not checked against the DNA. TRBV21-1 is reported as a pseudogene. There are 15 residues in the CDR3.

The gene calls are TRBV4-1 and TRBJ2-5, with a weak D call TRBD2 (5 bases). Germline CDR1 and CDR2: MGHRA and YSYEKL. The CDR3 has 18 residues. V was trimmed by 2 bases and J by 8 bases, leaving 27 bases between them. CDR3 protein: CASSQLPPLASRLDTQYF. The CDR3 region has the DNA TGCGCCAGCAGCCAACTGCCACCCCTGGCTAGCCGACTCGATACCCAGTACTTC.

In its sample, this clonotype was seen many times. The gene calls are TRBV7-2 and TRBJ2-7; D gene unclear. Trimming removed 2 bases at V and 4 bases at J, with 6 bases between. The CDR3 covers 12 residues. Germline V CDR1 and CDR2: SGHTA, FQGNSA. Here the CDR3 DNA reads TGTGCCAGCAGCTTATACGGGTACGAGCAGTACTTC. It specifies CASSLYGYEQYF.

A few counts support this clonotype. J is TRBJ2-4 and V is TRBV9, with no clear D. V lost 0 bases to trimming and J lost 1 base, with 8 bases between them. The CDR3 has 15 residues. From germline, CDR1 is SGDLS and CDR2 YYNGEE. Here the CDR3 reads CASSVGVDAKNIQYF. The CDR3 DNA sequence: TGTGCCAGCAGCGTAGGTGTTGACGCCAAAAACATTCAGTACTTC.

This clonotype is a singleton in its sample. Its ends do not fully match the called genes, so a read error is possible. V and J are TRBV7-9 and TRBJ2-1; D is ambiguous. CDR1 is SEHNR and CDR2 is FQNEAQ in the germline V gene (reference sequence). CDR3 size: 11 residues. CDR3: CAGSLYNEQFF. In DNA form, the CDR3 reads TGTGCCGGCAGCCTATACAATGAGCAGTTCTTC.

Concerning this clonotype: At one end, the junction sequence differs from germline, possibly due to a read error. This chain uses TRBV6-5 with TRBJ2-3; D is perhaps TRBD2 (9 bases). CDR1 and CDR2 from the germline V gene are MNHEY and SVGAGI. CDR3 length equals 16 residues. In DNA form, the CDR3 reads TGTGGCAGCACCCAGGGGGCGGGAGGGTCCACAGATACGCAGTATTTT. This translates into CGSTQGAGGSTDTQYF.